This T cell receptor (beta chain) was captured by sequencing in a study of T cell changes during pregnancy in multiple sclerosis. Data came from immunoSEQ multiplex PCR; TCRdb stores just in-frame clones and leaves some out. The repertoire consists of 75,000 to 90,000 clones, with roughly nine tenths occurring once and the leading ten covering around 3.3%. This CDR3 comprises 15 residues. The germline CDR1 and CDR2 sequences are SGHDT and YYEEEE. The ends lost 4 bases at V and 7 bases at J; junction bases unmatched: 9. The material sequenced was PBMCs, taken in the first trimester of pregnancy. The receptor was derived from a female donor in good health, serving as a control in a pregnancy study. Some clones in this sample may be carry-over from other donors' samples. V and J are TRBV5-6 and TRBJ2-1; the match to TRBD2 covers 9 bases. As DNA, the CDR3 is TGTGCCAGCAGCCCCCCGGCGGGGGGGCCAAATGAGCAGTTCTTC. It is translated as CASSPPAGGPNEQFF.